The 15 T cell receptor beta chains presented below share a single source sample, sequenced in a study of technical replicates of blood from several donors. Sequencing used immunoSEQ multiplex PCR; TCRdb keeps in-frame clones, though not all of them. The table includes some 13,000 clones, 85% to 95% detected once. The material sequenced was PBMCs. Receptor source: a human donor in good health.

The chain recombines TRBV6-5 with TRBJ2-7, with a possible D match to TRBD2 (7 bases). The germline V gene has CDR1 MNHEY and CDR2 SVGAGI. The CDR3 consists of 15 residues. The V end was cut by 6 bases, the J end by 3 bases, with 18 bases between. The CDR3 DNA reads as TGTGCCAGCAGGGGGGGGCAAGCGGTTCGCTACGAGCAGTACTTC. It codes for CASRGGQAVRYEQYF.

The V call is TRBV29-1, the J call TRBJ2-7; 8 positions agree with TRBD1. Trimming took 5 bases from V and 4 from J; bases not matched to a gene: 7. The CDR3 length is 13 residues. From germline, CDR1 is SQVTM and CDR2 ANQGSEA. The CDR3 bases are TGCAGCGTTACCGGGACAGGTCAATACGAGCAGTACTTC. It encodes CSVTGTGQYEQYF.

The rearrangement joins TRBV30 to TRBJ2-3, with TRBD2 matching over 9 bases. With V trimmed by 0 bases and J by 1 base, 8 bases remained unmatched. The CDR3 consists of 17 residues. In germline, CDR1 is GTSNPN, CDR2 SVGIG (reference sequence). The CDR3 DNA sequence: TGTGCCTGGAGTGTTGGGAAGACTAGCGGAGGCACAGATACGCAGTATTTT. This codes for CAWSVGKTSGGTDTQYF.

The rearrangement uses TRBV2 and TRBJ2-5, with 7 nucleotides matching TRBD2. CDR3 length: 14 residues. Germline CDR1 and CDR2: SNHLY and FYNNEI. V was clipped by 1 base and J by 5 bases; unmatched bases: 4. The CDR3 is CASSEVTSEETQYF. The CDR3 nucleotides read TGTGCCAGCAGTGAAGTCACTAGCGAGGAGACCCAGTACTTC.

The J gene is TRBJ2-7, the V gene TRBV7-8, with D possibly TRBD2 on 6 matching bases. Trimming removed 1 base from V and 4 bases from J, with 14 bases in between. The CDR3 consists of 15 residues. Germline CDR1 and CDR2: SGHVS and FQNEAQ. CDR3 in amino acids: CASSLGGRELYEQYF. As DNA, the CDR3 is TGTGCCAGCAGCTTAGGGGGCCGGGAGCTGTACGAGCAGTACTTC.

The V and J genes are TRBV7-7 and TRBJ2-7; tentative D call: TRBD2 (5 bases). The CDR3 has 15 residues. The V gene's germline CDR1 is SSHAT and CDR2 FNYEAQ (reference sequence). V dropped 0 bases and J dropped 3 bases, with 12 bases sitting between them. CDR3 DNA sequence: TGTGCCAGCAGCTTAGCGGGGAGCGCCCACTACGAGCAGTACTTC. Protein sequence: CASSLAGSAHYEQYF.

The chain has TRBV7-6 and TRBJ2-5; 8 bases match TRBD1. Germline lookup yields CDR1 SGHVS and CDR2 FNYEAQ. CDR3 size: 15 residues. With 5 bases clipped from V and 2 bases from J, the junction kept 7 bases outside the gene matches. The CDR3 loop is CASSLGQGLQETQYF. The CDR3 nucleotides are TGTGCCAGCAGCCTCGGACAGGGCCTACAAGAGACCCAGTACTTC.

The chain recombines TRBV6-5 with TRBJ1-1; 9 bases are shared with TRBD1. The V segment lost 5 bases and the J segment 1 base; nucleotides outside the gene matches: 5. This CDR3 region has 15 residues. CDR1 and CDR2 (germline): MNHEY, SVGAGI. The CDR3 protein is CASSRDREQNTEAFF. The CDR3 DNA follows: TGTGCCAGCAGTAGGGACAGGGAACAGAACACTGAAGCTTTCTTT.

The J gene is TRBJ2-7, the V gene TRBV15, with 10 bases that match TRBD2. With V trimmed by 0 bases and J by 3 bases, 8 bases remained unmatched. CDR3 length: 17 residues. Germline V lookup: CDR1 LNHNV, CDR2 YYDKDF (reference sequence). The CDR3 DNA reads as TGTGCCACCAGCAGAGATCTTGACCTAGCGGGAGTCTACGAGCAGTACTTC. It codes for CATSRDLDLAGVYEQYF.

The J gene is TRBJ2-5, the V gene TRBV7-6; tentatively, D is TRBD2 (6 bases). The CDR3 loop spans 15 amino acids. V lost 0 bases and J lost 2, with 10 bases in between. Germline CDR1 is SGHVS and CDR2 is FNYEAQ. The CDR3 here is CASSLAGGGQETQYF. The CDR3 nucleotides read TGTGCCAGCAGCTTAGCGGGAGGAGGTCAAGAGACCCAGTACTTC.

This chain links TRBV5-4 with TRBJ2-1; TRBD2 aligns across 10 bases. Germline assignment: CDR1 SGHNT and CDR2 YYREEE (reference sequence). The CDR3 runs 16 residues. V dropped 0 bases and J dropped 9; count of bases not matched to a gene: 9. The CDR3 loop reads CASSLELAGLRGEQFF. CDR3 DNA: TGTGCCAGCAGCTTGGAACTAGCGGGGCTAAGGGGTGAGCAGTTCTTC.

Turning to this clone: Other DNA variants within this sample encode the same CDR3. J is TRBJ2-5 and V is TRBV18; perhaps TRBD1 as D (5 bases). Germline CDR1 is KGHSH and CDR2 is LQKENI. The CDR3 runs 15 residues. Trimming cost V 2 bases and J 4 bases, with 14 bases left between them. For the CDR3, the DNA is TGTGCCAGCTCACCAAGGGGCCAAGGCGGAGAGACCCAGTACTTC. This gives the protein CASSPRGQGGETQYF.

The CDR3 reads CASSKGPGENEKLFF. The CDR3 DNA sequence: TGTGCCAGCAGTAAAGGACCCGGGGAAAATGAAAAACTGTTTTTT. The chain combines TRBV2 with TRBJ1-4; no reliable D call. The CDR3 consists of 15 residues. The ends were cut back, 5 bases at V and 5 bases at J, with 15 bases in the middle. Germline V gene lookup returns CDR1 SNHLY and CDR2 FYNNEI.

The J gene is TRBJ1-2, the V gene TRBV2; 8 bases fit TRBD1. The V gene's germline CDR1 is SNHLY and CDR2 FYNNEI. J lost 7 bases, V lost 7 bases, and 11 bases had no gene match. The CDR3 covers 14 residues. The CDR3 DNA sequence: TGTGCCAGCATCACCCATCCAGGGGGCGGTGGCTACACCTTC. It is translated as CASITHPGGGGYTF. The variable domain in full, completed from reference TRBV2 and TRBJ1-2, reads EPEVTQTPSHQVTQMGQEVILRCVPISNHLYFYWYRQILGQKVEFLVSFYNNEISEKSEIFDDQFSVERPDGSNFTLKIRSTKLEDSAMYFCASITHPGGGGYTFGSGTRLTVV.

The chain joins TRBV28 to TRBJ1-5, with 7 nucleotides matching TRBD1. The V and J ends lost 1 base and 4 bases, in that order; junction bases with no gene match: 4. This CDR3 contains 15 residues. CDR1 MDHEN and CDR2 SYDVKM come from the germline V gene. The CDR3 is CASSLYRGRNQPQHF. The CDR3 DNA sequence: TGTGCCAGCAGTTTATACAGGGGTCGTAATCAGCCCCAGCATTTT.